This passage covers 9 T cell receptor beta chains from one sample sequenced in a study of cytomegalovirus exposure and HLA in healthy donors. Vbeta (60) and Jbeta (13) primers were used in the PCR. Sequencing used immunoSEQ multiplex PCR; TCRdb keeps in-frame clones, though not all of them. The sample has around 140,000 clones, roughly 10% seen once. The sample consisted of PBMCs. The source of these receptors is a man in his fifties or sixties in good health and CMV-seronegative.

This chain links TRBV19 with TRBJ2-2, with 8 bases lining up with TRBD2. After removal of 8 bases from V and 3 bases from J, the junction contained 5 bases not matched to a gene. Germline V gene lookup returns CDR1 LNHDA and CDR2 SQIVND (reference sequence). CDR3 length equals 14 residues. CDR3 bases: TGTGCCAGTTGCGTAGCGGGGCACACCGGGGAGCTGTTTTTT. It specifies CASCVAGHTGELFF.

This clone appeared a few times. The chain joins TRBV2 to TRBJ2-2, with 7 nucleotides matching TRBD1. With V trimmed by 6 bases and J by 1 base, 5 bases remained unmatched. Per germline, CDR1 SNHLY and CDR2 FYNNEI. The CDR3 is 15 amino acids. The CDR3 spells CASSEDRLNTGELFF. The CDR3 DNA follows: TGTGCCAGCAGCGAGGACAGGTTGAACACCGGGGAGCTGTTTTTT.

The V gene is TRBV19, the J gene TRBJ1-2; TRBD1 aligns across 7 bases. Trimming removed 7 bases from V and 4 bases from J; junction bases left unmatched: 9. The CDR3 totals 14 residues. CDR1 is LNHDA, CDR2 SQIVND, per germline (reference sequence). The CDR3 DNA reads as TGTGCCAGTACCGAGCCGGGACAGACCTATGGCTACACCTTC. The encoded protein is CASTEPGQTYGYTF.

The CDR3 nucleotides are TGTGCCAGCAGCCTTTCTCCTATGGGGCATAACACTGAAGCTTTCTTT. Translated: CASSLSPMGHNTEAFF. The V call is TRBV11-1, the J call TRBJ1-1; D possibly corresponds to TRBD1 (5 bases). From germline, CDR1 is SGHAT and CDR2 FQDESV (reference sequence). Trimming took 5 bases from V and 2 from J, leaving 18 bases between them. The CDR3 covers 16 residues.

In this sample, this clone turned up a few times. The V gene is TRBV9, the J gene TRBJ1-5, with 7 bases matching TRBD1. V was pared by 3 bases and J by 5 bases, with 5 bases of the junction left unmatched. Germline assignment: CDR1 SGDLS and CDR2 YYNGEE. CDR3 length equals 14 residues. This CDR3 is CASSEGDSYQPQHF. The CDR3 DNA is TGTGCCAGCAGCGAGGGGGACAGTTATCAGCCCCAGCATTTT.

This clone appeared a few times. This chain uses TRBV2 with TRBJ2-7; 7 nucleotides line up with TRBD1. The trim removed 6 bases at V and 2 bases at J, leaving 7 bases unmatched. There are 14 residues in the CDR3. The V gene's germline CDR1 is SNHLY and CDR2 FYNNEI. The CDR3 sequence is CASRPGQSAYEQYF. CDR3 in DNA: TGTGCCAGCAGGCCGGGACAGAGTGCCTACGAGCAGTACTTC.

The rearrangement joins TRBV2 to TRBJ2-3; unclear D gene. The V end lost 5 bases, the J end lost 1 base, and 13 bases lay between the germline ends. The CDR3 totals 15 residues. Germline CDR1 SNHLY, CDR2 FYNNEI. In DNA, the CDR3 is TGTGCCAGCAGTTCCCCCACTCACGGCACAGATACGCAGTATTTT. This gives the protein CASSSPTHGTDTQYF.

This clone was counted between two and nine times. The chain carries TRBV6-5 and TRBJ2-7; TRBD2 aligns across 12 bases. Per the germline V gene, CDR1 is MNHEY and CDR2 is SVGAGI. Trimming took 10 bases from V and 5 from J; bases not matched to a gene: 6. This CDR3 region has 13 residues. The CDR3 sequence is CATRTSGIHEQYF. For the CDR3, the DNA is TGTGCCACCAGGACTAGCGGGATCCACGAGCAGTACTTC.

The V and J genes are TRBV7-3 and TRBJ1-1; D perhaps matches TRBD1 (6 bases). The V gene's germline CDR1 is SGHTA and CDR2 FQGTGA. V dropped 3 bases and J dropped 6 bases, with 17 bases sitting between them. The CDR3 spans 15 residues. The CDR3, as DNA: TGTGCCAGCAGCTTCACTAACGTGGGGGCGGCTGAAGCTTTCTTT. As protein: CASSFTNVGAAEAFF.